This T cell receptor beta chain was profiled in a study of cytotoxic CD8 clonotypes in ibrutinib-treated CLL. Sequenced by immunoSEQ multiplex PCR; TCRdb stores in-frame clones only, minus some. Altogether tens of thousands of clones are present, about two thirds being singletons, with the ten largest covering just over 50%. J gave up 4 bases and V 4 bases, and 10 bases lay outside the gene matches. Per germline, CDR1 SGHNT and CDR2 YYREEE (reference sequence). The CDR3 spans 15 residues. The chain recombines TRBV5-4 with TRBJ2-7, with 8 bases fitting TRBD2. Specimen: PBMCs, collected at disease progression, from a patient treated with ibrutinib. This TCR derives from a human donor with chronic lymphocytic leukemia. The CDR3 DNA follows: TGTGCCAGCAGCCCCCGCGGGGGGCGGGAATACGAGCAGTACTTC. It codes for CASSPRGGREYEQYF.